The TCR beta chain described here comes from a study of shared clonotypes between healthy human individuals. General study results and limits: About 4.5% of naive CD4 clonotypes were common to several donors.

About this clone itself: Antigen specificity is unknown.

At the deep level, the assay was run. An even split of each subset's genomic DNA across several immunoSEQ plates was performed. Assay: immunoSEQ multiplex PCR; the TCRdb copy retains only in-frame clones and omits some. The data contain millions of clones, more than 85% of them seen just once; the ten biggest clones take up under 0.45%. CDR1 is MGHDK and CDR2 is SYGVNS in the germline V gene. The ends lost 8 bases at V and 3 bases at J; junction bases unmatched: 9. The CDR3 is made up of 14 amino acids. V usage is TRBV25-1 and J usage is TRBJ2-7; TRBD1 matches 8 bases. Sequencing was done on a sample of naive CD4+ T cells from PBMCs. As to subset: CD45RA+ positively selected. This sequence was found in a young man in good health. Some clones in this sample may be carry-over from other donors' samples. The CDR3, as DNA: TGTGCCAGCCCCAAGACAGGGGACCGCTACGAGCAGTACTTC. Its translation is CASPKTGDRYEQYF.